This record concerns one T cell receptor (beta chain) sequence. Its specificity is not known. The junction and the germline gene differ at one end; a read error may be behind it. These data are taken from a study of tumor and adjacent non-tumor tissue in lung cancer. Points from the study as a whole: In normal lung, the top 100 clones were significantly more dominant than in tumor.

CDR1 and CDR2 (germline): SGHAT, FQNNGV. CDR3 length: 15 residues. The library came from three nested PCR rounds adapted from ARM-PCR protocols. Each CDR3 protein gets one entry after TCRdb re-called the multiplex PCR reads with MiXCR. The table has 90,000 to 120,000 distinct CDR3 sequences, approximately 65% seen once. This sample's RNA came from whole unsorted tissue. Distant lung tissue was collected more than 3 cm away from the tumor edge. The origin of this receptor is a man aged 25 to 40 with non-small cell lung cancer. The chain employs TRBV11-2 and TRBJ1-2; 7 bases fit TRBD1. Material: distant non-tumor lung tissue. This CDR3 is CASSPMTGSPYSYIF. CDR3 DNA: TGTGCCAGCAGCCCAATGACAGGGTCTCCCTATAGCTACATCTTC.